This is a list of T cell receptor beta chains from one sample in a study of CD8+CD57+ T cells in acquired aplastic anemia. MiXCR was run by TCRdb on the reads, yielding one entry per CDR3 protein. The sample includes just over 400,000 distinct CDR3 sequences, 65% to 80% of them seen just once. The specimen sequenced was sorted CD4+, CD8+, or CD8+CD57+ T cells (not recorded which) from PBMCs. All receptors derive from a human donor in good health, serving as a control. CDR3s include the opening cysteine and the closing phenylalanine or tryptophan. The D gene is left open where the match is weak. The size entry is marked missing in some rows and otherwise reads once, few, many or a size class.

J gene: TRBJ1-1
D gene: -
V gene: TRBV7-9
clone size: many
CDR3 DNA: TGTGCCAGCAGCGTCACTTTGAACACTGAAGCTTTCTTT
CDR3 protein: CASSVTLNTEAFF

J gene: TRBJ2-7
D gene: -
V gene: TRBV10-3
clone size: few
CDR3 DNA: TGTGCCATCAGTGAAGTCAGCTACGAGCAGTACTTC
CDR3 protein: CAISEVSYEQYF

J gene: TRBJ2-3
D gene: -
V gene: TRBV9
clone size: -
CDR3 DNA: TGTGCCAGCAGCGCCCTGGGGGGTATGCAGTATTTT
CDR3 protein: CASSALGGMQYF

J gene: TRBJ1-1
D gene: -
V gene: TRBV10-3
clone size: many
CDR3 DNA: TGTGCCATCAGTGACCCAGGTGGGGCTTTGAACACTGAAGCTTTCTTT
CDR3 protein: CAISDPGGALNTEAFF

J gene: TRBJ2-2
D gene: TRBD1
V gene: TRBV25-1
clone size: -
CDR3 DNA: TGTGCCAGCAGTGCGAGGACAGGGTTTCCCGGGGAGCTGTTTTTT
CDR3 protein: CASSARTGFPGELFF

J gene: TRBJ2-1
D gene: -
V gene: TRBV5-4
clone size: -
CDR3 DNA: TGTGCCAGCAGCTGCGGGAATGGAGTAACGAACCGCTACAATGAGCAGTTCTTC
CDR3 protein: CASSCGNGVTNRYNEQFF

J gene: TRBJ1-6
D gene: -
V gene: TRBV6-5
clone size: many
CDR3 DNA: TGTGCCAGCAGGAGGACTGCTTATAATTCACCCCTCCACTTT
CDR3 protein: CASRRTAYNSPLHF

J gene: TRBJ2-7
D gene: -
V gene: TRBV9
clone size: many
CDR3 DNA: TGTGCCAGCAGCGTAGGCCCACAATACTACGAGCAGTACTTC
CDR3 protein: CASSVGPQYYEQYF

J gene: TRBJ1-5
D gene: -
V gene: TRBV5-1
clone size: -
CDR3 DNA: TGTGCTAGCAGCCCAAGTCCGGCGGACAGGCCCCAGCATTTT
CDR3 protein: CASSPSPADRPQHF

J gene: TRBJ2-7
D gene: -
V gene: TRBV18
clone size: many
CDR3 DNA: TGTGCCAGCTCACCAACGCAGGGAGGATACGAGCAGTACTTC
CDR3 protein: CASSPTQGGYEQYF

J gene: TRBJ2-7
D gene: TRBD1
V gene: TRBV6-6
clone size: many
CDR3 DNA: TGTGCCAGCAGTCTCCGCTGGACAGGAACTGCCTACGAGCAGTACTTC
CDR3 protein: CASSLRWTGTAYEQYF

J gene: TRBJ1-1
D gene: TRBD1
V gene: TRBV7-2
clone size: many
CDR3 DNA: TGTGCCAGCAACCCCGACAGGGGGCGCGATTCGACTGAAGCTTTCTTT
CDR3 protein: CASNPDRGRDSTEAFF

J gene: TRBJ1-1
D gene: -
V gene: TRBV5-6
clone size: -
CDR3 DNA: TGTGCCAGCAGCCCCGGAAGGGGAGGGAACACTGAAGCTTTCTTT
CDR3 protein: CASSPGRGGNTEAFF

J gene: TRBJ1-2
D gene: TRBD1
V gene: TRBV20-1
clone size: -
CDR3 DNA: TGCAGCGCTAGAAGGGGACAGGGGAGCTATGGCTACACCTTC
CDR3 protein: CSARRGQGSYGYTF

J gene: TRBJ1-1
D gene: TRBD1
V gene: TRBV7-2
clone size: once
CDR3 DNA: TGTGCCAGCAGCTCAAAGGGACAGGTCAGCACTGAAGCTTTCTTT
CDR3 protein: CASSSKGQVSTEAFF

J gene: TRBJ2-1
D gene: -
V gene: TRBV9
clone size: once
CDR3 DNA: TGTGCCAGCAGCGTAAGGGAACGGGCGGTGGACTGGATCTTC
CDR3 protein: CASSVRERAVDWIF

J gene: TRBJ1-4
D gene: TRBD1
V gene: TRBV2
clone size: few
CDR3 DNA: TGTGCCAGCAGACCCCGGACAGGACCTAATGAAAAACTGTTTTTT
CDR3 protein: CASRPRTGPNEKLFF

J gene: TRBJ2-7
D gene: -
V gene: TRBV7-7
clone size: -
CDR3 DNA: TGTGCCAGCAGCTTACACAGGAGCTACCTCTCCACAGATCAGTACTTC
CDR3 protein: CASSLHRSYLSTDQYF

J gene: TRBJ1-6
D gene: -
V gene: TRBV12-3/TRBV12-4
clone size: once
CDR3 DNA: TGTGCCAGCAGTTTCGGACATCATAATTCACCTGGCCACTTT
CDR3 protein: CASSFGHHNSPGHF

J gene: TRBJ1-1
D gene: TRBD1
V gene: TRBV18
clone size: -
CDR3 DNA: TGTGCCAGCTCACCAATAACAGGGGTATCTGAAGCTTTCTTT
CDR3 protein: CASSPITGVSEAFF

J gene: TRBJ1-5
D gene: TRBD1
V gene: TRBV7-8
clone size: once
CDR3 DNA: TGTGCCAGCAGCCCCGGGACAGGGGGCCCTCGCAATCAGCCCCAGCATTTT
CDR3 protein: CASSPGTGGPRNQPQHF

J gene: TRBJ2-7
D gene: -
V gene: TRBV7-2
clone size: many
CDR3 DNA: TGTGCCACTGGGACGCCAAGCTCCTACGAGCAGTACTTC
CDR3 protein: CATGTPSSYEQYF

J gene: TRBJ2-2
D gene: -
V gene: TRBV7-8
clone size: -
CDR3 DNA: TGTGCCAGCATAACGGCGGAGAAGACCGGGGAGCTGTTTTTT
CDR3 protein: CASITAEKTGELFF

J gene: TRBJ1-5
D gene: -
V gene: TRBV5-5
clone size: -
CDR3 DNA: TGTGCCAGCAGCTCGATACCCGATAATCAGCCCCAGCATTTT
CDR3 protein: CASSSIPDNQPQHF

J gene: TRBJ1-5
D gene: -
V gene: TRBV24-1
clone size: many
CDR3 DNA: TGTGCCACCGCGGGTTTGGGCAATCAGCCCCAGCATTTT
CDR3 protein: CATAGLGNQPQHF

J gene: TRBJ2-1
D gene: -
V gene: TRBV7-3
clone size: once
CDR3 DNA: TGTGCCAGCAGCTCAATCCTGTGGGGACACCCAGAGCACCAGTTCTTC
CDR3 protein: CASSSILWGHPEHQFF

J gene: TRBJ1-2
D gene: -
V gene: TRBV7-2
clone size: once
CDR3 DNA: TGTGCCAGCAGCTCAAGCAAGAGCAGGCCTGGCTACACCTTC
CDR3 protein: CASSSSKSRPGYTF

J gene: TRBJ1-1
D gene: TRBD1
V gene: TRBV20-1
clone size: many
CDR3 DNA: TGCAGTGCTACTGGGGACAGGAACACTGAAGCTTTCTTT
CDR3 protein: CSATGDRNTEAFF

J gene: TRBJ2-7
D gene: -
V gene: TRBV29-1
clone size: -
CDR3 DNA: TGCAGCGTTGTAGCGCGGCGACCTGAAGAGGAGCAGTACTTC
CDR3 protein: CSVVARRPEEEQYF

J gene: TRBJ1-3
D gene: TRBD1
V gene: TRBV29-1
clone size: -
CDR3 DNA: TGCAGCGCTCCGACAGGGAGGAGTAATGGAAACACCATATATTTT
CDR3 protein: CSAPTGRSNGNTIYF

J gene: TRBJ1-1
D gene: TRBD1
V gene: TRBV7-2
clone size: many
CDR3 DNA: TGTGCCAGCATCTTTGGACAGGGGGCAGGGAACACTGAAGCTTTCTTT
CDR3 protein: CASIFGQGAGNTEAFF

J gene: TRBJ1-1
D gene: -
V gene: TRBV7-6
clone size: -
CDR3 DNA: TGTGCCAGCAGCATAGGCGAGACGAACACTGAAGCTTTCTTT
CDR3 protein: CASSIGETNTEAFF

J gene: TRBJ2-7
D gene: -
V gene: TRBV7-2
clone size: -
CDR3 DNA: TGTGCCAGCAGCTTACTGTCCGGGAATTACTACGTGCAGTACTTC
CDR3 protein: CASSLLSGNYYVQYF

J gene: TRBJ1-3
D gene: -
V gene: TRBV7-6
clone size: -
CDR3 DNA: TGTGCCAGCAGCTTAGTCAGGCCATCGAACACCATATATTTT
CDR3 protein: CASSLVRPSNTIYF

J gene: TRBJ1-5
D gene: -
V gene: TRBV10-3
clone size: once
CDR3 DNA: TGTGCCATCAGTGAGTCGGGCCCAAATCAGCCCCAGCATTTT
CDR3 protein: CAISESGPNQPQHF

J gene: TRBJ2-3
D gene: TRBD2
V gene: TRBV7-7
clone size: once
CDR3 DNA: TGTGCTAGCAGCCCCGGACTAGCGAGATCCACAGATACGCAGTATTTT
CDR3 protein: CASSPGLARSTDTQYF

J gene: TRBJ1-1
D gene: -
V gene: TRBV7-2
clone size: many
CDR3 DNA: TGTGCCAGCAGCCCTACGGGTTACCAAGCTTTCTTT
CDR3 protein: CASSPTGYQAFF

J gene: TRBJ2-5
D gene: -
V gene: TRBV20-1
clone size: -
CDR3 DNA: TGCAGTGCTAGATGGAGACAGGGAGGAAGGCAAGAGACCCAGTACTTC
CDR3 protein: CSARWRQGGRQETQYF

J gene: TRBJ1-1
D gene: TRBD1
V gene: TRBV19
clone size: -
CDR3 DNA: TGTGCCAGTAGTGCGGGTTCCGGACAGGGTGGGACTGAAGCTTTCTTT
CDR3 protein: CASSAGSGQGGTEAFF

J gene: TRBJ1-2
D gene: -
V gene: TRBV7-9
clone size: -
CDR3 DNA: TGTGCCAGCAACGTTGGGGGACAACGCGATGGCTACACCTTC
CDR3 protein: CASNVGGQRDGYTF

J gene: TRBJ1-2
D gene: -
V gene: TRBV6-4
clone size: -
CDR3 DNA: TGTGCCAGCAGTAGAGTGAACAACTATGGCTACACCTTC
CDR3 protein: CASSRVNNYGYTF

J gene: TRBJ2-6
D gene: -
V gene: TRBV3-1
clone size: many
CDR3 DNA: TGTGCCAGCAGCCCGCTCTCTGGGGCCAACGTCCTGACTTTC
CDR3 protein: CASSPLSGANVLTF

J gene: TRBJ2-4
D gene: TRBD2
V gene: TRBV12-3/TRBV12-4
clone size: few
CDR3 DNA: TGTGCCAGCAGCAAACTAGCGGGGGGGGTAGCCAAAAACATTCAGTACTTC
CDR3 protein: CASSKLAGGVAKNIQYF

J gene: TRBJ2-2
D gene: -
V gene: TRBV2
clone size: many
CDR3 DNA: TGTGCCAGCCGAGCCGAACATACCGGGGAGCTGTTTTTT
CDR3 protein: CASRAEHTGELFF

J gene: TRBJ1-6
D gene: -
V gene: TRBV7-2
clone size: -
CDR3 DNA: TGCGCCAGCAGCTTGGCCGGGGGGGCATCTAAGAATTCGCCCCTCCACTTT
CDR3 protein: CASSLAGGASKNSPLHF

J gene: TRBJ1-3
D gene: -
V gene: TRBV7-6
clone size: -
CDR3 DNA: TGTGCCAGCAGCTTAGCCGGGACGAAGACGGTCGGAATCACCATATATTTT
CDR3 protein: CASSLAGTKTVGITIYF

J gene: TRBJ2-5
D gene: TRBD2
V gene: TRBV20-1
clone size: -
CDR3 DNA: TGCAGTGCTGTCCCCCTAGCGGGGGACCAAGAGACCCAGTACTTC
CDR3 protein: CSAVPLAGDQETQYF

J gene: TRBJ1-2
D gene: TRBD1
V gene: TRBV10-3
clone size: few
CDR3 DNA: TGTGCCATCAGTGACCAGCAGGGGGCTAACTATGGCTACACCTTC
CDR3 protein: CAISDQQGANYGYTF

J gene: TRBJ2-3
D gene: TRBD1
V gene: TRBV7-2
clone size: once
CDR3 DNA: TGTGCCAGCAGCGCGCACAGGGGACGGGAAAAACTGTTTCAGTATTTT
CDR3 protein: CASSAHRGREKLFQYF

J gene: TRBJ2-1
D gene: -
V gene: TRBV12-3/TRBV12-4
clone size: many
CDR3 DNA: TGTGCCAGCAGTTTATCCGGACAGTGGGAGGACTTC
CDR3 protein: CASSLSGQWEDF

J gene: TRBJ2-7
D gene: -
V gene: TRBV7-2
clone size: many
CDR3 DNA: TGTGCCAGCAGCTTTCCGGGAGGGGGCGCGTCCTACGAGCAGTACTTC
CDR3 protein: CASSFPGGGASYEQYF

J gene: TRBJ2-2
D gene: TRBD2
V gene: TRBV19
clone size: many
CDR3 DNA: TGTGCCAGTAGTATTGGGAGGGTGGGGACCGGGGAGCTGTTTTTT
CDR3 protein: CASSIGRVGTGELFF

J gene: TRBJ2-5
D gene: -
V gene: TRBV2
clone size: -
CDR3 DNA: TGCGCCAGCAGCCATGGGGACCGAGAGACCCAGTACTTC
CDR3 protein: CASSHGDRETQYF

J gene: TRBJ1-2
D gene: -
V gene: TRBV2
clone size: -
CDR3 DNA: TGTGCCAGCAGTGAACCTAACTCGGGGGCAGTACGGGACTATGGCTACACCTTC
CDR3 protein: CASSEPNSGAVRDYGYTF

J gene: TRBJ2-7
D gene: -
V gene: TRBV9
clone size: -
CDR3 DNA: TGTGCCAGCAGCTCCCACCGGGGGGCAGGGGGCCCCTACGAGCAGTACTTC
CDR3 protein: CASSSHRGAGGPYEQYF

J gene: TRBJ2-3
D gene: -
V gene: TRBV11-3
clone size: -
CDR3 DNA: TGTGCCAGCAGGATGTATGGTTCTACAGATACGCAGTATTTT
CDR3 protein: CASRMYGSTDTQYF

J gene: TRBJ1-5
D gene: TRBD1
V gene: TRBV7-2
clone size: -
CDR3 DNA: TGCGCCAGCAGCGCCGTGACAGGGCACAATCAGCCCCAGCATTTT
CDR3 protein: CASSAVTGHNQPQHF

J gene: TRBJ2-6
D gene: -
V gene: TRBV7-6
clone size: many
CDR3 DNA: TGTGCCAGCAGCTTAGGGCAGCCTGGGGCCAACGTCCTGACTTTC
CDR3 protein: CASSLGQPGANVLTF

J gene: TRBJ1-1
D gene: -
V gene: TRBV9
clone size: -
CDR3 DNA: TGTGCCAGCAGCTTATTGCCCGGGGACACTGAAGCTATCTTT
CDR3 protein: CASSLLPGDTEAIF

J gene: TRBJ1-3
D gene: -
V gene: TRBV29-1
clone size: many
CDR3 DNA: TGCAGCGCGGGGGAGGTTGGAAACACCATATATTTT
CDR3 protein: CSAGEVGNTIYF